These T cell receptor beta chains were read from a single sample in a study of shared clonotypes between healthy human individuals. The data were produced by immunoSEQ multiplex PCR, yet TCRdb's version contains in-frame clones alone and is incomplete. The sample lists approximately 530,000 clones, around 96% occurring once. The sample comprised naive CD4+ T cells sorted from blood. These receptors came from a woman under 40 in good health. The CDR3 runs from the conserved cysteine through the conserved F or W. The order of the fields is J gene, D gene, clone size, V gene, CDR3 DNA, CDR3 protein. The D gene is left open where the match is weak. Some rows mark clone size as missing; the rest say once, few, many or name a class of expanded clone.

TRBJ2-1,NA,once,TRBV28,TGTGCCAGCAGTCTGGATCCGGGACTTACTTACAATGAGCAGTTCTTC,CASSLDPGLTYNEQFF
TRBJ2-7,TRBD1,NA,TRBV6-4,TGTGCCAGCAGTGATGGACAGGTGTTCTACGAGCAGTACTTC,CASSDGQVFYEQYF
TRBJ2-7,TRBD2,NA,TRBV2,TGTGCCAGCAGTGAGTCCCGCAGGGCGGGAGGTAGCTCCTACGAGCAGTACTTC,CASSESRRAGGSSYEQYF
TRBJ2-7,TRBD2,NA,TRBV5-1,TGCGCCAGCAGCCCGACTAGCGATTTCTCAGGCGAGCAGTACTTC,CASSPTSDFSGEQYF
TRBJ1-1,TRBD1,NA,TRBV5-1,TGCGCCAGCAGTTCGAGGGGGCAGTCTCCTGAAGCTTTCTTT,CASSSRGQSPEAFF
TRBJ1-2,NA,NA,TRBV28,TGTGCCAGCAGTTTGGCGGGGGGGGTTGGCTACACCTTC,CASSLAGGVGYTF
TRBJ1-5,NA,once,TRBV19,TGTGCCAGTAGTATAGTCGGCAGCCATCAGCCCCAGCATTTT,CASSIVGSHQPQHF
TRBJ2-3,NA,NA,TRBV5-1,TGCGCCAGCAGCTTGATTGCCGGCAACACAGATACGCAGTATTTT,CASSLIAGNTDTQYF
TRBJ2-3,TRBD2,NA,TRBV6-1,TGTGCCAGCAGTTGGACTAGCGGGAGTTCGAATACGCAGTATTTT,CASSWTSGSSNTQYF
TRBJ2-5,NA,NA,TRBV6-5,TGTGCCAGCCACCAGGGGGGGGACGAGACCCAGTACTTC,CASHQGGDETQYF
TRBJ1-5,TRBD1,few,TRBV5-1,TGCGCCAGCAGCTTGGTGGGACAGGGACAGCCCCAGCATTTT,CASSLVGQGQPQHF
TRBJ2-1,TRBD2,NA,TRBV29-1,TGCAGCGTCCTTGGACTAGCGGGACCCTACAATGAGCAGTTCTTC,CSVLGLAGPYNEQFF
TRBJ2-1,NA,NA,TRBV6-1,TGTGCCAGCGGGCTTGTAGAGGAGCAGTTCTTC,CASGLVEEQFF
TRBJ1-2,NA,NA,TRBV4-1,TGCGCCAGCAGCCAAGCCACGGGGGGCAACTATGGCTACACCTTC,CASSQATGGNYGYTF
TRBJ2-7,TRBD2,NA,TRBV5-1,TGCGCCAGCAGCTCCACGGCAGCGGGGAGCCAGGACGAGCAGTACTTC,CASSSTAAGSQDEQYF
TRBJ2-1,NA,NA,TRBV7-9,TGTGCCAGCAACCCTTCGGAGGTCAATGAGCAGTTCTTC,CASNPSEVNEQFF
TRBJ2-2,TRBD1,NA,TRBV4-1,TGCGCCAGCAGCCAAGTGGCGGGACAGGGAGACACCGGGGAGCTGTTTTTT,CASSQVAGQGDTGELFF
TRBJ2-7,TRBD1,NA,TRBV6-1,TGTGCCAGCAGTGACCGGGGAGACAGGGCCTACGAGCAGTACTTC,CASSDRGDRAYEQYF
TRBJ2-7,TRBD2,NA,TRBV28,TGTGCCAGCAGATCATATACGGGACTAGCGGGAGTTCCCTACGAGCAGTACTTC,CASRSYTGLAGVPYEQYF
TRBJ2-7,TRBD1,once,TRBV2,TGTGCCAGCAAGGGGGGACAGGGTTCCTACGAGCAGTACTTC,CASKGGQGSYEQYF
TRBJ2-1,NA,NA,TRBV2,TGTGCCAGCAGCGCTGGGCACAATGAGCAGTTCTTC,CASSAGHNEQFF
TRBJ2-7,NA,NA,TRBV1,TGCACCAGCAGCCGGGGCGGGATCGAGCAGTACTTC,CTSSRGGIEQYF
TRBJ1-4,NA,NA,TRBV18,TGTGCCAGCTCACCATCCCAACAGGGAGCGGAAAAACTGTTTTTT,CASSPSQQGAEKLFF
TRBJ2-1,TRBD2,NA,TRBV28,TGTGCCAGCCGACAGGCGGGAGGGTCCTACAATGAGCAGTTCTTC,CASRQAGGSYNEQFF
TRBJ2-7,NA,NA,TRBV7-9,TGTGCCAGCAGCCCCAGTTCGGGAATCGACGAGCAGTACTTC,CASSPSSGIDEQYF
TRBJ2-3,NA,NA,TRBV5-8,TGTGCCAGCAGCTTGCGGCGGATAGCGGTTCTACAGGATACGCAGTATTTT,CASSLRRIAVLQDTQYF
TRBJ2-2,TRBD2,NA,TRBV5-1,TGCGCCAGCAGCTTGAGAACTAGCGGGAGACTGAACACCGGGGAGCTGTTTTTT,CASSLRTSGRLNTGELFF
TRBJ2-3,NA,NA,TRBV11-3,TGTGCCAGCAGCTTTGGGTACACAGATACGCAGTATTTT,CASSFGYTDTQYF
TRBJ2-5,NA,NA,TRBV6-5,TGTGCCAGCAGTTACAGGGGGAAGGGAATGGAGACCCAGTACTTC,CASSYRGKGMETQYF
TRBJ1-6,NA,NA,TRBV28,TGTGCCAGCATCTCGCAGATGGTTCGGTCACCCCTCCACTTT,CASISQMVRSPLHF
TRBJ2-7,TRBD2,NA,TRBV5-1,TGCGCCAGCAGCTTGGTCGTCAGCGGGATCGAGCAGTACTTC,CASSLVVSGIEQYF
TRBJ1-5,NA,NA,TRBV21-1,TGTGCCGCCCGGGTCGAAGATAATCAGCCCCAGCATTTT,CAARVEDNQPQHF
TRBJ2-7,TRBD1,NA,TRBV6-1,TGTGCCAGCAGTGAAGCCGGGACAGGGGGCTACGAGCAGTACTTC,CASSEAGTGGYEQYF
TRBJ1-1,NA,NA,TRBV18,TGTGCCAGCTCACCCTTGGACGCAGGAGAAGCTTTCTTT,CASSPLDAGEAFF
TRBJ2-7,TRBD1,NA,TRBV19,TGTGCCAGTAGTCCGAGGGACAGGGTGTACGAGCAGTACTTC,CASSPRDRVYEQYF
TRBJ1-1,NA,NA,TRBV28,TGTGCCAGCCAGATACTCACTGAAGCTTTCTTT,CASQILTEAFF
TRBJ2-2,NA,NA,TRBV5-4,TGTGCCAGCAGCTTCGCTAACACCGGGGAGCTGTTTTTT,CASSFANTGELFF
TRBJ2-3,NA,NA,TRBV29-1,TGCAGCGTTGAAGTACAGAGTTGGAATACGCAGTATTTT,CSVEVQSWNTQYF
TRBJ1-1,NA,NA,TRBV4-1,TGCGCCAGCAGCCAAGTCGGGGGTGGGAACACTGAAGCTTTCTTT,CASSQVGGGNTEAFF
TRBJ1-5,NA,few,TRBV16,TGTGCCAGCAGCCAATCTCCCGGGGGGCATCAGCCCCAGCATTTT,CASSQSPGGHQPQHF
TRBJ2-1,TRBD1,NA,TRBV2,TGTGCCAGCAGTGCGGGACAGTACAATGAGCAGTTCTTC,CASSAGQYNEQFF